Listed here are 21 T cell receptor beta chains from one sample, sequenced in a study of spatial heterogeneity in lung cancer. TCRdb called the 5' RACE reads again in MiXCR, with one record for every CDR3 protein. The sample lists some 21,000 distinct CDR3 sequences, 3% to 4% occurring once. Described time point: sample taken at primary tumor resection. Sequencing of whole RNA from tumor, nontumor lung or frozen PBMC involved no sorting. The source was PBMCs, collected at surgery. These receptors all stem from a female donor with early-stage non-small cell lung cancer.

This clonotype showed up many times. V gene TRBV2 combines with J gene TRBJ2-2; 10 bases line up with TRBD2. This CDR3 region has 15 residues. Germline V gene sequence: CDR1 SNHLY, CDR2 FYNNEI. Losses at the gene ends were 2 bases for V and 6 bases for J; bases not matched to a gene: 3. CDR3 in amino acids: CASSERLAGAGELFF. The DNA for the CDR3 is TGTGCCAGCAGTGAAAGGCTAGCGGGAGCCGGGGAGCTGTTTTTT.

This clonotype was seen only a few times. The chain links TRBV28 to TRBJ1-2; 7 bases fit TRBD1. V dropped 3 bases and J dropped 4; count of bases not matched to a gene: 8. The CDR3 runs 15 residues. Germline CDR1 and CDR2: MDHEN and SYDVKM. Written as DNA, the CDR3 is TGTGCCAGCAGTTTCCGGCGGACAGGCTCCTATGGCTACACCTTC. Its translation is CASSFRRTGSYGYTF.

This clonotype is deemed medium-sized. The CDR3 is CAISDTYEQYF. As DNA, the CDR3 is TGTGCCATCAGTGATACCTACGAGCAGTACTTC. The rearrangement joins TRBV10-3 to TRBJ2-7; D remains ambiguous. Germline V gene data show CDR1 as ENHRY and CDR2 as SYGVKD. Trimming left V 3 bases short and J 2 bases short, with 2 bases between. This CDR3 region has 11 residues.

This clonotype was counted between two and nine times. The CDR3 DNA reads as TGTGCCAGCAGCTGGGGTGAGGGGGACAGGGGACCTAACACCGGGGAGCTGTTTTTT. Its protein is CASSWGEGDRGPNTGELFF. The chain links TRBV5-4 to TRBJ2-2, with 10 bases identical to TRBD1. The V segment lost 3 bases and the J segment 2 bases; nucleotides outside the gene matches: 13. The germline V gene encodes CDR1 SGHNT and CDR2 YYREEE (reference sequence). CDR3 length equals 19 residues.

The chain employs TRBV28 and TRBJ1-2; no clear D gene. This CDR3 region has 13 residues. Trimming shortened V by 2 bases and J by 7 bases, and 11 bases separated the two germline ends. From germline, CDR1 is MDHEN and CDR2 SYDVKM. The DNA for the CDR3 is TGTGCCAGCAGTTTAGAGCGGACGATTGGCTACACCTTC. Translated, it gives CASSLERTIGYTF.

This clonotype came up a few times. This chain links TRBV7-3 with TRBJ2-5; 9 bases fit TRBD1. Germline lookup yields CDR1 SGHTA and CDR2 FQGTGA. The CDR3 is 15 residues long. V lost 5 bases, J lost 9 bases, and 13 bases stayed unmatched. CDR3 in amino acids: CASSPTGGDVGAQYF. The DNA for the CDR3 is TGTGCCAGCAGCCCGACAGGGGGGGATGTCGGGGCCCAGTACTTC.

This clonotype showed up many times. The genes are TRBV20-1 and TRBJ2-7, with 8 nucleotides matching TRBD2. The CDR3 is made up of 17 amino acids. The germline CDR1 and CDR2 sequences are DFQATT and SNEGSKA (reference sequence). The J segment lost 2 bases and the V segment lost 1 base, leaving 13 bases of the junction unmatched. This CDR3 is CSARGRRSGRGTYEQYF. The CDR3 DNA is TGCAGTGCTAGAGGTCGTCGGAGCGGGAGAGGGACCTACGAGCAGTACTTC.

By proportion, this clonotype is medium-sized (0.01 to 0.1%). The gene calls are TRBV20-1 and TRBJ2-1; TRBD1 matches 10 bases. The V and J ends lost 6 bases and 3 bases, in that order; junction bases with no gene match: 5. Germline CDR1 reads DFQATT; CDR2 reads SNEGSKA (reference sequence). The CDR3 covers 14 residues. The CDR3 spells CSARTGGDYNEQFF. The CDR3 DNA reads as TGCAGTGCCAGGACAGGGGGAGACTACAATGAGCAGTTCTTC.

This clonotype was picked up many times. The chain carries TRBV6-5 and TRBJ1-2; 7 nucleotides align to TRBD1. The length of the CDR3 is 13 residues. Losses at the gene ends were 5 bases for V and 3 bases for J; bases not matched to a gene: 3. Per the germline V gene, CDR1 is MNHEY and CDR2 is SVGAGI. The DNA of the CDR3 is TGTGCCAGCAGTACAACAGGGGACTATGGCTACACCTTC. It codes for CASSTTGDYGYTF.

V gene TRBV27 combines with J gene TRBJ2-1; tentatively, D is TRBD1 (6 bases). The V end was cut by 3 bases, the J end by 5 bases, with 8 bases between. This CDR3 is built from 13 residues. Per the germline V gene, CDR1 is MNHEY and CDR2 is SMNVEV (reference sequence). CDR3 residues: CASSFTGNNEQFF. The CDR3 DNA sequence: TGTGCCAGCAGTTTTACAGGGAACAATGAGCAGTTCTTC.

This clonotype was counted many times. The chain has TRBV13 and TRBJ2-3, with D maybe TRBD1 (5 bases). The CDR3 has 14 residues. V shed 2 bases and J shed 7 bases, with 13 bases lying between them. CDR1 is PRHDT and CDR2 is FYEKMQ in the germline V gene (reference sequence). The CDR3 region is CASSLIGRENTQYF. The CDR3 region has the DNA TGTGCCAGCAGCTTAATCGGCAGGGAAAATACGCAGTATTTT.

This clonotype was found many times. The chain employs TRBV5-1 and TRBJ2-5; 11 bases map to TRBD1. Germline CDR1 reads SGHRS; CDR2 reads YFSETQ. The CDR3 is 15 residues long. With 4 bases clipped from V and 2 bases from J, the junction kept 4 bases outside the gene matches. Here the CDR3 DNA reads TGCGCCAGCAGCGGCGGGACAGGGGGGCAAGAGACCCAGTACTTC. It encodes CASSGGTGGQETQYF.

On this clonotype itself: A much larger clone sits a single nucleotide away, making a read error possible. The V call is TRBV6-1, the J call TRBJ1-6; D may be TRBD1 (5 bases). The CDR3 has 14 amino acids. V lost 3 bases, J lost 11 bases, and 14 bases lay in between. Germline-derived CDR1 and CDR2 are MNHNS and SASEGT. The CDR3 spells CASSDSGPGTPLHF. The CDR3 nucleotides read TGTGCCAGCAGTGATTCAGGGCCGGGTACACCCCTCCACTTT.

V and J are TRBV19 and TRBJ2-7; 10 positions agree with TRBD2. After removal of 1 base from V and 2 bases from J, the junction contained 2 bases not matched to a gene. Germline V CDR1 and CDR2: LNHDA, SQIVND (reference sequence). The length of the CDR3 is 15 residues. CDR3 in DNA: TGTGCCAGTAGTATAGGCGGACTAGCGGCCTACGAGCAGTACTTC. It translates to CASSIGGLAAYEQYF.

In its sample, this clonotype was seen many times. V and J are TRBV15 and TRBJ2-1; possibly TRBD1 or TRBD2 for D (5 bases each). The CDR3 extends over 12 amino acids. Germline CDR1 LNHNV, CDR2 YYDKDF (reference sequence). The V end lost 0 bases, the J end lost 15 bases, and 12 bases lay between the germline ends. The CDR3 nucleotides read TGTGCCACCAGCAGAGATGGGACGTCGCGGTTCTTC. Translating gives CATSRDGTSRFF.

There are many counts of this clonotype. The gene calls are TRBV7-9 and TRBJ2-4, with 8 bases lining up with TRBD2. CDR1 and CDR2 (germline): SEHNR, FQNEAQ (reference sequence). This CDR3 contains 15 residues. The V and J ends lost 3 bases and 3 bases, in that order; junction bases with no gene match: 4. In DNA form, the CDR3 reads TGTGCCAGCAGCTTGACCGGGACTAGCAAAAACATTCAGTACTTC. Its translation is CASSLTGTSKNIQYF.

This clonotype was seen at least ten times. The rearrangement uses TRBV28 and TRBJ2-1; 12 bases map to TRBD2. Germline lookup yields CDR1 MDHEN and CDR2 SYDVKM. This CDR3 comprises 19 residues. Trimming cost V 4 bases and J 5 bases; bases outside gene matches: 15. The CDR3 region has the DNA TGTGCCAGCAGTTCTACGGGGACACTAGGACTAGCGGGAAACAATGAGCAGTTCTTC. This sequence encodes CASSSTGTLGLAGNNEQFF.

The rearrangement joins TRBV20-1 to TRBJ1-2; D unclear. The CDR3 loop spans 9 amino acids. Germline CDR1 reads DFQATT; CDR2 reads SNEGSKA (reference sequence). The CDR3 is CSGDSGYTF. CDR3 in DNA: TGCAGCGGGGATAGCGGCTACACCTTC.

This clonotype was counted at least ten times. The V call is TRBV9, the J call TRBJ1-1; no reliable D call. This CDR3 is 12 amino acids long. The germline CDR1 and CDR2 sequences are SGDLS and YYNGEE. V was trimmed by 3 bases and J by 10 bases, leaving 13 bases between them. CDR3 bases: TGTGCCAGCAGCGCAGCGTCAGGACGAGCTTTCTTT. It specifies CASSAASGRAFF. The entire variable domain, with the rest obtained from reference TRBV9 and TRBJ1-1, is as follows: DSGVTQTPKHLITATGQRVTLRCSPRSGDLSVYWYQQSLDQGLQFLIQYYNGEERAKGNILERFSAQQFPDLHSELNLSSLELGDSALYFCASSAASGRAFFGQGTRLTVV.

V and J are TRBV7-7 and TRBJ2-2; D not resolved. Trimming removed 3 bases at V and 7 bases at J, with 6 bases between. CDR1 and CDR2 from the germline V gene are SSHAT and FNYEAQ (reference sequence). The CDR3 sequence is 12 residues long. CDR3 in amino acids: CASSFNGGELFF. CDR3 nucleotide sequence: TGTGCCAGCAGCTTCAACGGCGGGGAGCTGTTTTTT.

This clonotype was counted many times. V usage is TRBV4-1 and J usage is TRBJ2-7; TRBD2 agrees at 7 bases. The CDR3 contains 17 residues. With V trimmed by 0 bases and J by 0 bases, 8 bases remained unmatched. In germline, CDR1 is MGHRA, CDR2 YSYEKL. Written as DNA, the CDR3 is TGCGCCAGCAGCCAAGAAAAGAGGCAGCGGGACTCCTACGAGCAGTACTTC. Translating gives CASSQEKRQRDSYEQYF.